A single sample is the source of the 31 T cell receptor beta chains below, sequenced in a study of CD8 T cells in ankylosing spondylitis. MiXCR was run by TCRdb on the 5' RACE reads, yielding one entry per CDR3 protein. The sample has 180,000 or so distinct CDR3 sequences, approximately 10% seen once. Sequenced input: blood, either unsorted or a sorted T cell fraction (not recorded which). The receptor source for this set is a male donor with ankylosing spondylitis or in good health (not recorded which).

This clonotype was detected only a few times. The V gene is TRBV19, the J gene TRBJ1-1, with a possible D match to TRBD1 (5 bases). Germline loops: CDR1 LNHDA, CDR2 SQIVND (reference sequence). The CDR3 is made up of 11 amino acids. Trimming stripped 6 bases from V and 11 bases from J, with 13 bases between. CDR3 DNA sequence: TGTGCCAGTAGAACCCAGGGATCGGCTTTCTTT. It is translated as CASRTQGSAFF.

V usage is TRBV3-1 and J usage is TRBJ2-2; D unclear. Trimming pared 0 bases from V and 4 bases from J, leaving 6 bases between. The CDR3 consists of 14 residues. Germline V gives CDR1 LGHDT, CDR2 YNNKEL (reference sequence). The CDR3 region is CASSQDNGTGELFF. The DNA of the CDR3 is TGTGCCAGCAGCCAAGATAACGGCACCGGGGAGCTGTTTTTT.

This clonotype was seen ten or more times. The chain carries TRBV18 and TRBJ2-2, with D tentatively TRBD1 (6 bases). Trimming took off 8 bases at V and 6 bases at J, with 16 bases between the two ends. The germline V gene encodes CDR1 KGHSH and CDR2 LQKENI. This CDR3 has 14 amino acids. The CDR3 region is CASAGQKVPGELFF. In DNA form, the CDR3 reads TGTGCCAGCGCAGGACAGAAAGTCCCCGGGGAGCTGTTTTTT.

The chain joins TRBV5-4 to TRBJ1-1; D is unclear. This CDR3 has 13 amino acids. Germline-derived CDR1 and CDR2 are SGHNT and YYREEE (reference sequence). V lost 1 base and J 1 base, leaving 5 bases between the germline ends. The CDR3 coding sequence is TGTGCCAGCAGCTTGTCCACGAACACTGAAGCTTTCTTT. Amino acids: CASSLSTNTEAFF.

This clonotype has a count of ten or more. The J gene is TRBJ2-3, the V gene TRBV5-1, with D tentatively TRBD2 (6 bases). This CDR3 is built from 15 residues. From germline, CDR1 is SGHRS and CDR2 YFSETQ. V gave up 3 bases and J gave up 4 bases, with 15 bases separating them. CDR3 residues: CASSSGTRPADTQYF. The CDR3 bases are TGCGCCAGCAGCTCCGGGACTCGTCCCGCAGATACGCAGTATTTT.

This clonotype was counted at least ten times. This sequence joins TRBV29-1 and TRBJ1-4; D gene uncertain. The germline V gene has CDR1 SQVTM and CDR2 ANQGSEA. The CDR3 is made up of 12 amino acids. Trimming cost V 3 bases and J 11 bases, with 13 bases left between them. The CDR3 coding sequence is TGCAGCGTTGATGTCGGTACGGGGAAACTGTTTTTT. It encodes CSVDVGTGKLFF. The complete variable domain, with remaining parts taken from reference TRBV29-1 and TRBJ1-4, reads SAVISQKPSRDICQRGTSLTIQCQVDSQVTMMFWYRQQPGQSLTLIATANQGSEATYESGFVIDKFPISRPNLTFSTLTVSNMSPEDSSIYLCSVDVGTGKLFFGSGTQLSVL.

This clonotype was counted ten times or more. This sequence joins TRBV6-1 and TRBJ2-2; perhaps D is TRBD1 or TRBD2 (5 bases each). V gave up 4 bases and J gave up 4 bases, with 13 bases separating them. From germline, CDR1 is MNHNS and CDR2 SASEGT. This CDR3 is 15 amino acids long. The CDR3 nucleotides read TGTGCCAGCAGTGCCAGTGGGGGAATCACCGGGGAGCTGTTTTTT. Protein: CASSASGGITGELFF.

This clonotype was seen at least ten times. CDR3 DNA sequence: TGTGCCAGCAGCGTATCACGGGCGGGCAATCAGCCCCAGCATTTT. This codes for CASSVSRAGNQPQHF. The V call is TRBV3-1, the J call TRBJ1-5; D gene unclear. Germline CDR1 LGHDT, CDR2 YNNKEL (reference sequence). Trimming removed 5 bases at V and 2 bases at J, with 13 bases between. This CDR3 comprises 15 residues.

V usage is TRBV13 and J usage is TRBJ2-5, with 12 bases that match TRBD2. Unmatched junction bases numbered 10, after V lost 5 bases and J lost 3 bases. Germline-derived CDR1 and CDR2 are PRHDT and FYEKMQ (reference sequence). The CDR3 is 17 amino acids. The CDR3 loop is CASSPQTSGGLKETQYF. For the CDR3, the DNA is TGTGCCAGCAGCCCTCAGACTAGCGGGGGCCTAAAAGAGACCCAGTACTTC.

This clonotype was observed many times. This rearrangement joins TRBV10-3 to TRBJ1-6, with a tentative D call TRBD1 (6 bases). The germline gives CDR1 ENHRY, CDR2 SYGVKD. V was pared by 0 bases and J by 7 bases, with 13 bases between. The CDR3 spans 16 residues. CDR3 bases: TGTGCCATCAGTGAGTCGGGGGGCAAGTTGAATTCACCCCTCCACTTT. This translates into CAISESGGKLNSPLHF.

This clonotype was picked up many times. V and J are TRBV3-1 and TRBJ2-1; D call uncertain. V was pared by 3 bases and J by 7 bases, with 7 bases between. The CDR3 has 12 amino acids. Germline loops: CDR1 LGHDT, CDR2 YNNKEL (reference sequence). CDR3 sequence: CASSQPGNEQFF. The DNA of the CDR3 is TGTGCCAGCAGCCAGCCCGGGAATGAGCAGTTCTTC.

This clonotype was counted ten times or more. The V and J genes are TRBV29-1 and TRBJ1-4, with D hard to call. The V end lost 7 bases, the J end lost 8 bases, and 11 bases lay between the germline ends. The germline V gene encodes CDR1 SQVTM and CDR2 ANQGSEA. CDR3 length equals 11 residues. The CDR3 sequence is CSASNGEKLFF. The CDR3 DNA reads as TGCAGCGCCTCCAACGGGGAAAAACTGTTTTTT.

As to this clonotype: This may be a read error, as it is one base from a much larger clone. The V call is TRBV27, the J call TRBJ2-1; 7 bases are a match to TRBD2. This CDR3 comprises 12 residues. Germline CDR1 MNHEY, CDR2 SMNVEV (reference sequence). CDR3 region: CASSLVAGEQLF. DNA of the CDR3: TGTGCCAGCAGTTTAGTAGCGGGTGAGCAGCTCTTC.

This clonotype showed up many times. The chain combines TRBV25-1 with TRBJ1-4; no clear D gene. The V gene lost 10 bases and the J gene lost 0 bases, with 15 bases spanning the gap. The germline gives CDR1 MGHDK, CDR2 SYGVNS. The CDR3 spans 15 residues. The CDR3 loop is CATSNLDSTNEKLFF. The CDR3 DNA reads TGTGCCACCTCCAATCTGGATTCAACTAATGAAAAACTGTTTTTT.

The rearrangement uses TRBV11-3 and TRBJ2-7; D might be TRBD2 (6 bases). This CDR3 is built from 16 residues. The V gene lost 0 bases and the J gene lost 0 bases, with 12 bases spanning the gap. Germline assignment: CDR1 SGHNT and CDR2 YENEEA. The CDR3 protein is CASSLDAGLFSYEQYF. The DNA of the CDR3 is TGTGCCAGCAGCTTAGACGCGGGACTGTTCTCCTACGAGCAGTACTTC.

In regard to this clonotype: With a much larger clone just one base away, this may be a read error. The chain links TRBV7-8 to TRBJ2-1; TRBD1 matches 7 bases. This CDR3 is 18 amino acids long. Germline CDR1 is SGHVS and CDR2 is FQNEAQ. The CDR3 region has the DNA TGTGCCAGCAGCCTACGCACTACAGGGGTGTTTTCCCACAATGGGCAGTTCTTC. This codes for CASSLRTTGVFSHNGQFF.

The chain recombines TRBV5-1 with TRBJ2-7, with D uncertain. Trimming pared 0 bases from V and 4 bases from J, leaving 11 bases between. Germline V gives CDR1 SGHRS, CDR2 YFSETQ. The CDR3 runs 14 residues. DNA for the CDR3: TGCGCCAGCAGCTTGGAGTTAAAGCCGTACGAGCAGTACTTC. Translation gives CASSLELKPYEQYF.

This clonotype came up a few times. At one end the junction does not follow the germline gene, possibly because of a read error. CDR3: CATSSDPVQGPDF. In DNA form, the CDR3 reads TGTGCCACCAGCTCAGACCCAGTTCAGGGCCCAGATTTT. The chain joins TRBV15 to TRBJ2-3; tentatively, D is TRBD1 (5 bases). The CDR3 sequence is 13 residues long. Per the germline V gene, CDR1 is LNHNV and CDR2 is YYDKDF (reference sequence).

V and J are TRBV6-1 and TRBJ2-1; TRBD1 might be the D (5 bases). Germline lookup yields CDR1 MNHNS and CDR2 SASEGT. The V gene lost 5 bases and the J gene lost 8 bases, with 16 bases spanning the gap. The CDR3 sequence is 14 residues long. The CDR3, as DNA: TGTGCCAGCAGTCCAGGGTGGCAATCCGATGAGCAGTTCTTC. Protein sequence: CASSPGWQSDEQFF.

This clonotype was counted a few times. The chain links TRBV7-2 to TRBJ2-3, with D possibly being TRBD2 (6 bases). The CDR3 extends over 13 amino acids. The germline V gene has CDR1 SGHTA and CDR2 FQGNSA. Trimming took 2 bases from V and 6 from J, leaving 9 bases between them. CDR3 DNA sequence: TGTGCCAGCAGCTTACCGGGGAGGGATACGCAGTATTTT. Its protein product is CASSLPGRDTQYF.

This clonotype has more than one count but fewer than ten. The V call is TRBV10-3, the J call TRBJ2-7; 9 bases agree with TRBD1. J lost 0 bases, V lost 10 bases, and 10 bases had no gene match. Germline V lookup: CDR1 ENHRY, CDR2 SYGVKD. This CDR3 spans 15 amino acids. The CDR3 DNA follows: TGTGCCACCACGGACAGGGGTCGGAGCTCCTACGAGCAGTACTTC. Its translation: CATTDRGRSSYEQYF.

This clonotype has only a few counts. The chain links TRBV11-2 to TRBJ2-5, with D perhaps being TRBD1 or TRBD2 (5 bases each). There are 13 residues in the CDR3. Per the germline V gene, CDR1 is SGHAT and CDR2 is FQNNGV. The V and J ends lost 6 bases and 0 bases respectively, with 8 bases between them. CDR3 protein: CASRGEYQETQYF. The CDR3 DNA sequence: TGTGCCAGCAGAGGGGAGTACCAAGAGACCCAGTACTTC.

This clonotype was seen repeatedly, ten times or more. This rearrangement joins TRBV12-3 or TRBV12-4 to TRBJ1-1, with D possibly being TRBD1 (6 bases). CDR3 size: 15 residues. The ends were cut back, 3 bases at V and 3 bases at J, with 14 bases in the middle. The CDR3 DNA reads as TGTGCCAGCAGTTTGAGGGGGGGCGGGGACACTGAAGCTTTCTTT. As protein: CASSLRGGGDTEAFF.

This clonotype was counted only a few times. The CDR3 region has the DNA TGTGCCAGCAGCTTTGCGACGGGAGTGGTCACCGGGGAGCTGTTTTTT. Its protein is CASSFATGVVTGELFF. The gene calls are TRBV7-6 and TRBJ2-2; maybe TRBD2 (6 bases). This CDR3 contains 16 residues. Germline loops: CDR1 SGHVS, CDR2 FNYEAQ. The V and J ends lost 3 bases and 4 bases respectively, with 15 bases between them. The entire variable domain, with the rest obtained from reference TRBV7-6 and TRBJ2-2, is as follows: GAGVSQSPRYKVTKRGQDVALRCDPISGHVSLYWYRQALGQGPEFLTYFNYEAQQDKSGLPNDRFSAERPEGSISTLTIQRTEQRDSAMYRCASSFATGVVTGELFFGEGSRLTVL.

DNA of the CDR3: TGTGCCAGCAGCTTCGGACTTCCTACGACCGGGGAGCTGTTTTTT. This codes for CASSFGLPTTGELFF. The rearrangement joins TRBV5-4 to TRBJ2-2, with a weak D call TRBD2 (5 bases). Trimming took 2 bases from V and 5 from J, leaving 13 bases between them. From germline, CDR1 is SGHNT and CDR2 YYREEE (reference sequence). The CDR3 has 15 amino acids.

In its sample, this clonotype was seen many times. The DNA for the CDR3 is TGTGCCAGCAGCTTTCCAGGAGGGCCTCATGGCTACACCTTC. Translation: CASSFPGGPHGYTF. The chain links TRBV7-8 to TRBJ1-2, with D hard to call. The CDR3 spans 14 residues. V was cut by 3 bases and J by 6 bases, with 14 bases left in between. The germline gives CDR1 SGHVS, CDR2 FQNEAQ.

This clonotype was seen many times. The chain combines TRBV5-1 with TRBJ2-1; 7 bases fit TRBD1. Germline trimming cut 4 bases from V and 7 bases from J; bases unmatched to any gene: 11. The CDR3 contains 15 residues. The germline V gene encodes CDR1 SGHRS and CDR2 YFSETQ. CDR3 sequence reads: CASSLRTGELNEQFF. The CDR3 DNA sequence: TGCGCCAGCAGCCTTCGAACAGGGGAATTGAATGAGCAGTTCTTC. Together with reference TRBV5-1 and TRBJ2-1, the CDR3 gives the full variable domain: KAGVTQTPRYLIKTRGQQVTLSCSPISGHRSVSWYQQTPGQGLQFLFEYFSETQRNKGNFPGRFSGRQFSNSRSEMNVSTLELGDSALYLCASSLRTGELNEQFFGPGTRLTVL.

This clonotype was recorded at least ten times. The gene calls are TRBV27 and TRBJ1-1; D is possibly TRBD1 (5 bases). Trimming stripped 4 bases from V and 5 bases from J, with 17 bases between. The germline CDR1 and CDR2 sequences are MNHEY and SMNVEV (reference sequence). This CDR3 region has 15 residues. CDR3 in amino acids: CASSSQTGVGTEAFF. The CDR3 coding sequence is TGTGCCAGCAGTTCGCAGACGGGGGTAGGAACTGAAGCTTTCTTT.

This clonotype was counted ten times or more. The chain is built from TRBV20-1 and TRBJ2-2; the D is unclear. The CDR3 runs to 14 residues. V was pared by 5 bases and J by 1 base, with 11 bases between. Germline V gene data show CDR1 as DFQATT and CDR2 as SNEGSKA (reference sequence). The CDR3 sequence is CSAPRIENTGELFF. The CDR3 bases are TGCAGTGCTCCGCGTATAGAGAACACCGGGGAGCTGTTTTTT.

There are many counts of this clonotype. The chain is built from TRBV27 and TRBJ2-1, with TRBD2 as a possible D gene (5 bases). CDR3 length: 17 amino acids. CDR1 is MNHEY and CDR2 is SMNVEV in the germline V gene (reference sequence). V gave up 8 bases and J gave up 7 bases, with 27 bases separating them. The CDR3 region has the DNA TGTGCCAGCGTCAAACCCCCCCTAGTCTCCCCGGGGAATGAGCAGTTCTTC. It specifies CASVKPPLVSPGNEQFF.

In the case of this clonotype: A much larger clone differs by one base, so this may be a read error. The chain has TRBV3-1 and TRBJ1-3; 7 bases line up with TRBD1. The CDR3 runs to 15 residues. Germline V lookup: CDR1 LGHDT, CDR2 YNNKEL (reference sequence). Here the CDR3 DNA reads TGTACCAGCAGCCAGGCAGGGGGAGTTGGAAACACCATATATTTT. Residues: CTSSQAGGVGNTIYF.